The 29 T cell receptor beta chains below come from one sample, sequenced in a study of post-analysis software for immune sequencing data. Study findings and constraints: There were four or five TRBV segments more frequent in patients than controls, and TRBV5-6, TRBV5-1 and TRBV20-1 were among them.

Their antigens are not known. Libraries were made from TCR beta cDNA, and they carried unique molecular identifiers. TCRdb redid the calling of the PCR reads with MiXCR, one entry per CDR3 protein. The sample records fewer than 700,000 distinct CDR3 sequences, 40% to 50% being singletons. Material: blood. The receptors were sampled from a girl aged 5-17 years with multiple sclerosis.

This clonotype was seen a few times. The J gene is TRBJ1-5, the V gene TRBV30; D not resolved. Germline V gene lookup returns CDR1 GTSNPN and CDR2 SVGIG (reference sequence). This CDR3 spans 14 amino acids. Between the trimmed V and J ends, which lost 7 bases and 5 bases, there was a span of 18 bases. The chain's CDR3 is CAYARGDDYQPQHF. The CDR3 DNA reads TGTGCCTATGCCCGGGGTGATGATTATCAGCCCCAGCATTTT.

This clonotype was detected only a few times. This chain connects TRBV24-1 to TRBJ2-1; 9 bases map to TRBD1. From germline, CDR1 is KGHDR and CDR2 SFDVKD. The CDR3 runs to 15 residues. The V gene end was trimmed by 6 bases and the J gene end by 8 bases; junction bases not matched to a gene: 10. CDR3 loop: CATSKRGGTGYEQFF. The CDR3 DNA sequence: TGTGCCACCAGTAAACGAGGGGGGACAGGGTATGAGCAGTTCTTC.

With respect to this clonotype: At one of its ends the junction is not consistent with the germline gene, which may arise from a read error. The CDR3 loop is CASSHLGTSGLYNERFF. In nucleotides, the CDR3 is TGTGCCAGCAGTCATCTTGGGACTAGCGGCTTATACAATGAGCGGTTCTTC. The chain joins TRBV12-3 or TRBV12-4 to TRBJ2-1; 11 nucleotides agree with TRBD2. This CDR3 contains 17 residues.

This chain connects TRBV5-1 to TRBJ1-2; TRBD1 matches 8 bases. The CDR3 is made up of 14 amino acids. V was pared by 1 base and J by 6 bases, with 5 bases of the junction left unmatched. Germline V gene lookup returns CDR1 SGHRS and CDR2 YFSETQ. In nucleotides, the CDR3 is TGCGCCAGCAGCTTGTTACTGACAGGGGATGGCTACACCTTC. As protein: CASSLLLTGDGYTF.

This clonotype was counted between two and nine times. V is TRBV2 and J is TRBJ2-7; 11 nucleotides align to TRBD2. Germline assignment: CDR1 SNHLY and CDR2 FYNNEI. V was clipped by 4 bases and J by 2 bases; unmatched bases: 4. The CDR3 is made up of 15 amino acids. DNA of the CDR3: TGTGCCAGCAGTGTCGGGACTAGCGGTGCCTACGAGCAGTACTTC. As protein: CASSVGTSGAYEQYF.

The V gene is TRBV20-1, the J gene TRBJ1-2; D remains ambiguous. The CDR3 extends over 12 amino acids. Trimming cost V 3 bases and J 7 bases, with 12 bases left between them. Per germline, CDR1 DFQATT and CDR2 SNEGSKA (reference sequence). The CDR3 protein is CSARRDVSGYTF. CDR3 sequence (DNA): TGCAGTGCTAGGAGGGATGTCTCTGGCTACACCTTC.

Turning to this clonotype: A much larger clone lies a single base off, so this may be a read error. The V and J genes are TRBV29-1 and TRBJ2-7; 7 nucleotides align to TRBD1. Germline V gene data show CDR1 as SQVTM and CDR2 as ANQGSEA. V gave up 5 bases and J gave up 3 bases; unmatched junction bases: 7. CDR3 length: 13 amino acids. CDR3 protein: CSVWEDRDYEQYF. In DNA, the CDR3 is TGCAGCGTTTGGGAAGACAGGGACTACGAGCAGTACTTC.

This clonotype has a handful of counts. The chain joins TRBV7-6 to TRBJ2-3, with unresolved D. The V and J ends lost 7 bases and 3 bases respectively, with 14 bases between them. This CDR3 is built from 14 residues. Germline V gene sequence: CDR1 SGHVS, CDR2 FNYEAQ. CDR3 amino acids: CASTLRERTDTQYF. CDR3 sequence (DNA): TGTGCCAGCACCCTACGCGAGAGGACAGATACGCAGTATTTT.

This rearrangement joins TRBV6-5 to TRBJ1-6; D is undetermined. Trimming cost V 2 bases and J 9 bases, with 11 bases left between them. The germline gives CDR1 MNHEY, CDR2 SVGAGI. This CDR3 is 14 amino acids long. The CDR3 spells CASSYQRKGSPLHF. Here the CDR3 DNA reads TGTGCCAGCAGTTACCAGAGAAAGGGTTCACCCCTCCACTTT.

A word on this clonotype: A read error is possible here, since a much larger clone lies one base away. The chain is built from TRBV11-3 and TRBJ2-1; 9 bases are shared with TRBD2. This CDR3 has 15 amino acids. Germline V gene sequence: CDR1 SGHNT, CDR2 YENEEA. V shed 4 bases, J shed 2 bases, and the junction held 3 bases outside the gene matches. The chain's CDR3 is CASSYSGSTYNEQFF. The CDR3, as DNA: TGTGCCAGCAGCTATAGCGGGAGTACCTACAATGAGCAGTTCTTC. Full variable domain (rest looked up from reference TRBV11-3 and TRBJ2-1): EAGVVQSPRYKIIEKKQPVAFWCNPISGHNTLYWYLQNLGQGPELLIRYENEEAVDDSQLPKDRFSAERLKGVDSTLKIQPAELGDSAVYLCASSYSGSTYNEQFFGPGTRLTVL.

The chain recombines TRBV27 with TRBJ2-5; 7 positions agree with TRBD2. With 8 bases clipped from V and 5 bases from J, the junction kept 17 bases outside the gene matches. The CDR3 totals 16 residues. CDR1 MNHEY and CDR2 SMNVEV come from the germline V gene (reference sequence). The CDR3 bases are TGTGCCAGCTGGGAGAGAAGCGGGAAGGGAGGCGAGACCCAGTACTTC. Protein: CASWERSGKGGETQYF.

This clonotype was detected once. The chain couples TRBV29-1 to TRBJ2-7; tentatively, D is TRBD1 (5 bases). CDR1 SQVTM and CDR2 ANQGSEA come from the germline V gene. The CDR3 runs 12 residues. Trimming shortened V by 4 bases and J by 3 bases, and 10 bases separated the two germline ends. CDR3 residues: CSVGDSVYEQYF. The CDR3, as DNA: TGCAGCGTTGGCGACAGCGTCTACGAGCAGTACTTC.

This clonotype was found a few times. V is TRBV4-2 and J is TRBJ1-5; D might be TRBD1 (5 bases). V lost 1 base and J 2 bases, leaving 9 bases between the germline ends. This CDR3 contains 15 residues. Germline-derived CDR1 and CDR2 are LGHNA and YNFKEQ. CDR3 coding DNA: TGTGCCAGCAGCCAAGGGGCACAGGGCAATCAGCCCCAGCATTTT. As protein: CASSQGAQGNQPQHF.

This chain links TRBV5-1 with TRBJ2-3; D is unclear. Germline V gives CDR1 SGHRS, CDR2 YFSETQ. CDR3 length: 15 amino acids. The V gene lost 4 bases and the J gene lost 12 bases, with 24 bases spanning the gap. The CDR3 bases are TGCGCCAGCAGCCCGAGAAGGTGGTCTCCTTTTCTTCAGTATTTT. Translated, it gives CASSPRRWSPFLQYF.

The CDR3 DNA reads as TGCAGTGTTCTTAGGCGGGAGGGCCAAGAGACCCAGTACTTC. Translation gives CSVLRREGQETQYF. The chain carries TRBV20-1 and TRBJ2-5; 9 nucleotides match TRBD2. This CDR3 spans 14 amino acids. V lost 7 bases, J lost 1 base, and 7 bases stayed unmatched. Germline loops: CDR1 DFQATT, CDR2 SNEGSKA (reference sequence).

V usage is TRBV5-1 and J usage is TRBJ1-1; 8 positions match TRBD1. V trimming: 4 bases; J trimming: 0 bases; junction bases outside the gene matches: 5. This CDR3 comprises 15 residues. CDR1 and CDR2 (germline): SGHRS, YFSETQ. CDR3 nucleotide sequence: TGCGCCAGCAGCAGCGACAGGGGCATGAACACTGAAGCTTTCTTT. Protein product: CASSSDRGMNTEAFF.

This clonotype was seen more than once but under ten times. The chain joins TRBV13 to TRBJ2-1; 12 positions agree with TRBD2. CDR1 is PRHDT and CDR2 is FYEKMQ in the germline V gene (reference sequence). Germline trimming cut 0 bases from V and 10 bases from J; bases unmatched to any gene: 4. The CDR3 totals 15 residues. CDR3 DNA: TGTGCCAGCAGCTTAGGACTAGCGGGAGGCACCGAGCAGTTCTTC. Translated: CASSLGLAGGTEQFF.

The J gene is TRBJ2-6, the V gene TRBV7-2, with D possibly being TRBD2 (6 bases). The CDR3 length is 16 residues. Trimming took off 3 bases at V and 0 bases at J, with 9 bases between the two ends. In germline, CDR1 is SGHTA, CDR2 FQGNSA. CDR3 sequence reads: CASSFPGGSGANVLTF. As DNA, the CDR3 is TGTGCCAGCAGCTTCCCCGGGGGCTCTGGGGCCAACGTCCTGACTTTC.

The CDR3 bases are TGCGCCAGCAGCCTTGACAGGGTACGGAACACTGAAGCTTTCTTT. Translating it yields CASSLDRVRNTEAFF. The V call is TRBV5-1, the J call TRBJ1-1, with 7 nucleotides matching TRBD1. This CDR3 is 15 amino acids long. Trimming took 4 bases from V and 1 from J; bases not matched to a gene: 7. Germline assignment: CDR1 SGHRS and CDR2 YFSETQ.

This sequence joins TRBV2 and TRBJ2-2; no clear D gene. The CDR3 totals 15 residues. Germline V gene sequence: CDR1 SNHLY, CDR2 FYNNEI. Trimming pared 4 bases from V and 4 bases from J, leaving 13 bases between. The CDR3 reads CASSGQLEATGELFF. CDR3 coding DNA: TGTGCCAGCAGTGGGCAACTTGAAGCCACCGGGGAGCTGTTTTTT.

Note on this clonotype: With a much larger clone just one base away, this may be a read error. The V call is TRBV24-1, the J call TRBJ2-3, with D possibly TRBD1 on 6 matching bases. Germline loops: CDR1 KGHDR, CDR2 SFDVKD. The CDR3 contains 13 residues. The CDR3 protein is CAASDPRGDTQYF. CDR3 nucleotides: TGTGCCGCCAGTGACCCTAGGGGGGATACGCAGTATTTT.

This sequence joins TRBV6-2 or TRBV6-3 and TRBJ2-2; TRBD2 matches at 7 bases. With 7 bases clipped from V and 3 bases from J, the junction kept 5 bases outside the gene matches. Germline CDR1 MNHEY, CDR2 SVGEGT. The CDR3 contains 14 residues. CDR3 region: CASKGGGYTGELFF. In nucleotides, the CDR3 is TGTGCCAGCAAGGGCGGGGGATACACCGGGGAGCTGTTTTTT.

The chain links TRBV20-1 to TRBJ2-1; a weak D match, TRBD1 (6 bases). Germline V gives CDR1 DFQATT, CDR2 SNEGSKA (reference sequence). The V end was cut by 5 bases, the J end by 8 bases, with 22 bases between. The length of the CDR3 is 15 residues. This chain's CDR3 is CSAQRGDRSSDEQFF. The CDR3 nucleotides read TGCAGTGCTCAGAGAGGAGACAGGAGTAGTGATGAGCAGTTCTTC.

This clonotype was detected only a few times. The rearrangement uses TRBV5-1 and TRBJ2-4; TRBD1 aligns across 9 bases. The DNA end lines up better with TRBJ2-7; the J call may be wrong. Looked up from germline, CDR1 is SGHRS and CDR2 is YFSETQ. The CDR3 covers 14 residues. CDR3 sequence: CASSPGQGFHEQYF. The CDR3 nucleotides read TGCGCCAGCAGCCCAGGACAGGGGTTCCACGAGCAGTACTTC.

The chain is built from TRBV3-1 and TRBJ2-5; 10 bases agree with TRBD2. The CDR3 extends over 16 amino acids. The V gene's germline CDR1 is LGHDT and CDR2 YNNKEL (reference sequence). Unmatched junction bases numbered 6, after V lost 0 bases and J lost 5 bases. As DNA, the CDR3 is TGTGCCAGCAGCCAAGAGCGGCTAGCGGGAGTGGAGACCCAGTACTTC. It encodes CASSQERLAGVETQYF.

This chain uses TRBV27 with TRBJ2-6, with D hard to call. Germline V gene lookup returns CDR1 MNHEY and CDR2 SMNVEV (reference sequence). This CDR3 is built from 15 residues. V gave up 2 bases and J gave up 0 bases, with 5 bases separating them. The CDR3 DNA is TGTGCCAGCAGTTTAAGTGTCTCTGGGGCCAACGTCCTGACTTTC. It is translated as CASSLSVSGANVLTF.

The rearrangement joins TRBV6-5 to TRBJ2-7; TRBD2 might be the D (7 bases). The J call may not be correct, given that the DNA end is closer to TRBJ2-5. Germline V lookup: CDR1 MNHEY, CDR2 SVGAGI. This CDR3 contains 15 residues. The CDR3 protein is CASSYSEGGGQTQYF. The CDR3 DNA is TGTGCCAGCAGTTACTCCGAGGGAGGGGGGCAGACCCAGTACTTC.

The CDR3 region is CASSNPGLAGGPSEQYF. As DNA, the CDR3 is TGTGCCAGCAGTAATCCGGGACTAGCGGGAGGGCCTTCCGAGCAGTACTTC. This chain uses TRBV6-1 with TRBJ2-4; 16 bases fit TRBD2. The end of the DNA aligns better with TRBJ2-7, so the J call may be wrong. Germline CDR1 and CDR2: MNHNS and SASEGT. The CDR3 runs 17 residues.

V usage is TRBV7-2 and J usage is TRBJ2-3; no reliable D call. The V gene's germline CDR1 is SGHTA and CDR2 FQGNSA. The CDR3 is 13 amino acids. The V end lost 5 bases, the J end lost 4 bases, and 10 bases lay between the germline ends. CDR3 sequence (DNA): TGTGCCAGCAGCCTGGACCACGCAGATACGCAGTATTTT. Amino acid sequence: CASSLDHADTQYF. Based on the CDR3 plus reference TRBV7-2 and TRBJ2-3, the full variable domain is GAGVSQSPSNKVTEKGKDVELRCDPISGHTALYWYRQSLGQGLEFLIYFQGNSAPDKSGLPSDRFSAERTGGSVSTLTIQRTQQEDSAVYLCASSLDHADTQYFGPGTRLTVL.